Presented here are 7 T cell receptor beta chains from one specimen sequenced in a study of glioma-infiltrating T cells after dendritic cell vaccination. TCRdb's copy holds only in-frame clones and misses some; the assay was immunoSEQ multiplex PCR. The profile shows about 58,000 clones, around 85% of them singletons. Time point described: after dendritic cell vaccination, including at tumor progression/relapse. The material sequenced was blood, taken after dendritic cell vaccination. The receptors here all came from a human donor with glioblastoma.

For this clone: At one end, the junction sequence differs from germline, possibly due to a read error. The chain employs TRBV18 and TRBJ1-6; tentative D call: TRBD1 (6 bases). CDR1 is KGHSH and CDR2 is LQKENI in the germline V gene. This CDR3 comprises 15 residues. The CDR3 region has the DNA TGTGCCAGCTCGAGGCAGGGGAGCAATAATTCCCCCCTCCACTTT. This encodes CASSRQGSNNSPLHF.

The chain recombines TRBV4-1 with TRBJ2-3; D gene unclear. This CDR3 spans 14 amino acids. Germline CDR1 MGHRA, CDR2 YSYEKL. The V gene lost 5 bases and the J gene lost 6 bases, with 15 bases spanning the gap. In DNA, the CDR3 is TGCGCCAGCAGCTCAAGGCGGTTCCAGGATACGCAGTATTTT. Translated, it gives CASSSRRFQDTQYF.

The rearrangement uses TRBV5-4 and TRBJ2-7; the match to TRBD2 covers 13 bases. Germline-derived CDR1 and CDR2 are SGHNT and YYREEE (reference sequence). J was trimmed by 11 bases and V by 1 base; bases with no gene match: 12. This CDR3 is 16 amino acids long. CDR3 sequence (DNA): TGTGCCAGCAGCTTGCCTGGGGCTACTAGCGGGGGGGAGAAGTACTTC. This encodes CASSLPGATSGGEKYF.

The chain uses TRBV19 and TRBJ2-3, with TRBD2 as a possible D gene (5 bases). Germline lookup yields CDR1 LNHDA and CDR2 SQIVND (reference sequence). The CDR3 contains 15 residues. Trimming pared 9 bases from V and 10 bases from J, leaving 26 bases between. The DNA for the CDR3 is TGTGCCAGAGACTACACAGATACCCACCGGGGTTCGCAGTATTTT. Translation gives CARDYTDTHRGSQYF.

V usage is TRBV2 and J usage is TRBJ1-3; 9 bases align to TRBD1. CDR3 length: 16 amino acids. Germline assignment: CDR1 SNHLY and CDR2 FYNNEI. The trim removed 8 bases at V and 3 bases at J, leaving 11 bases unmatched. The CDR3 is CASAPGQGIFGNTIYF. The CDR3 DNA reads TGTGCCAGCGCGCCGGGACAGGGTATTTTTGGAAACACCATATATTTT.

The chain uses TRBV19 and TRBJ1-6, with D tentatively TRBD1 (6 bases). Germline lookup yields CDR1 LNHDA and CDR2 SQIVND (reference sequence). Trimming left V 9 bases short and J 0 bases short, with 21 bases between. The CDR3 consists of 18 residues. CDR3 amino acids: CASPLPGQRGSYNSPLHF. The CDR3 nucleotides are TGTGCCAGCCCCCTACCGGGACAACGAGGCTCCTATAATTCACCCCTCCACTTT.

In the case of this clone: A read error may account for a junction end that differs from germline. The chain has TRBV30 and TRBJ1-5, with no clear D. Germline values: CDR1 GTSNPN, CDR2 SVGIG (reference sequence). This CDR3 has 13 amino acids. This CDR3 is CAWSAYSNQPQHF. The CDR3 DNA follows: TGTGCCTGGAGCGCTTATAGCAATCAACCCCAGCATTTT. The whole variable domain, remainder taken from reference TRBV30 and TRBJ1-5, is SQTIHQWPATLVQPVGSPLSLECTVEGTSNPNLYWYRQAAGRGLQLLFYSVGIGQISSEVPQNLSASRPQDRQFILSSKKLLLSDSGFYLCAWSAYSNQPQHFGDGTRLSIL.